This entry is about one T cell receptor beta chain. The antigen is undetermined. The CDR3 has 13 amino acids. CDR1 and CDR2 from the germline V gene are MNHNS and SASEGT. Trimming shortened V by 6 bases and J by 4 bases, and 10 bases separated the two germline ends. The sample originates from a study of cytomegalovirus exposure and HLA in healthy donors. Study-wide findings and caveats: Reports indicated that the classifier achieved high specificity and sensitivity in diagnosing cytomegalovirus status. A later analysis linked about 17,000 TCR beta sequences to HLA alleles at 0.05 false discovery rate. HLA-A and HLA-B allele assignments for most subjects were reportedly predicted accurately using TCR beta sequences.

A multiplex PCR was run with 60 Vbeta primers and 13 Jbeta primers. The table came from immunoSEQ multiplex PCR; TCRdb's copy has only in-frame clones and leaves some out. The sample holds approximately 220,000 clones, about 82% seen once. The specimen was PBMCs. This clonotype was sampled from a man aged 25 to 45 in good health and CMV-seronegative. V and J are TRBV6-1 and TRBJ1-5, with a tentative D call TRBD1 (6 bases). CDR3 in amino acids: CASRVQGNQPQHF. The CDR3 DNA reads TGTGCCAGCAGAGTACAGGGTAATCAGCCCCAGCATTTT.